The clone carrying this T cell receptor beta chain showed up many times. Its specificity is unknown. This record belongs to a study of T cells in Graves' hyperthyroidism and ophthalmopathy. The study's findings and limits: Blood samples included most of the expanded thyroid clonotypes exceeding 0.001. A median about 6.5 months before onset, the model predicted ophthalmopathy.

This CDR3 spans 15 amino acids. V lost 2 bases and J lost 0, with 10 bases in between. The germline V gene encodes CDR1 MDHEN and CDR2 SYDVKM. Hyperthyroidism patients were newly diagnosed, had disease duration under 2 months, and were aged 18 to 65 years. RNA transcripts were the template for amplifying TCR beta CDR3 regions. Researchers ran a first-round RT-PCR on the TCR CDR3 using the HTBI primer set. TCRdb redid the calling of the multiplex PCR reads with MiXCR, one entry per CDR3 protein. The sample holds about 350,000 distinct CDR3 sequences; approximately 15% are singletons and the top ten take about 22%.

This chain joins TRBV28 and TRBJ1-1, with D uncertain. This TCR was sampled from a woman under 40 with Graves' hyperthyroidism. The sequenced material came from blood. The DNA of the CDR3 is TGTGCCAGCAGTTTAGGCAGGCCGGTGAACACTGAAGCTTTCTTT. It is translated as CASSLGRPVNTEAFF.